These 27 T cell receptor beta chains were all obtained from the same sample, sequenced in a study of regulatory T cells in long-lasting Graves disease. The sample's time point: newly diagnosed GD, antithyroid drugs for less than 3 months. Isolated PBMC RNA provided the starting material for the TCR library. Combining iRepertoire HTBI primers with Arm-PCR of CDR3 regions, the authors built TCR beta libraries. TCRdb re-called the multiplex PCR reads through MiXCR, storing one row per CDR3 protein. The top ten hold 8.5% to 10% of the sample, which has roughly 500,000 distinct CDR3 sequences, 13% seen once. The sample was also linked to a second study, of T cells in Graves' hyperthyroidism and ophthalmopathy.

Source: peripheral blood mononuclear cells (PBMCs), taken at new diagnosis, from a patient treated with antithyroid drugs. Receptors originate from a man aged 30-40 years with Graves disease.

This clonotype was counted only a few times. V gene TRBV10-2 combines with J gene TRBJ2-7; D perhaps matches TRBD2 (7 bases). CDR3 length equals 13 residues. Trimming pared 8 bases from V and 6 bases from J, leaving 17 bases between. The germline gives CDR1 WSHSY, CDR2 SAAADI. DNA of the CDR3: TGCGCCAGCTGGGAAGGGGGGGGGCGCGAGCAGTACTTC. Protein product: CASWEGGGREQYF.

This clonotype was detected many times. This chain links TRBV7-2 with TRBJ2-1, with D perhaps TRBD1 (6 bases). Trimming pared 5 bases from V and 0 bases from J, leaving 23 bases between. Looked up from germline, CDR1 is SGHTA and CDR2 is FQGNSA. The CDR3 loop spans 19 amino acids. The CDR3 loop reads CASSPTRGGHTSSYNEQFF. CDR3 nucleotides: TGTGCCAGCAGCCCCACACGTGGGGGACACACGAGCTCCTACAATGAGCAGTTCTTC. Together with reference TRBV7-2 and TRBJ2-1, the CDR3 gives the full variable domain: GAGVSQSPSNKVTEKGKDVELRCDPISGHTALYWYRQSLGQGLEFLIYFQGNSAPDKSGLPSDRFSAERTGGSVSTLTIQRTQQEDSAVYLCASSPTRGGHTSSYNEQFFGPGTRLTVL.

This clonotype was picked up many times. The V call is TRBV5-1, the J call TRBJ2-1; 11 bases agree with TRBD2. CDR3 size: 13 residues. Per germline, CDR1 SGHRS and CDR2 YFSETQ. V gave up 8 bases and J gave up 7 bases; unmatched junction bases: 5. CDR3 sequence (DNA): TGCGCCAGTAGCGGGAGGGGAGTGAATGAGCAGTTCTTC. This codes for CASSGRGVNEQFF.

V usage is TRBV15 and J usage is TRBJ1-2; D might be TRBD1 (6 bases). The CDR3 length is 15 residues. Trimming took off 0 bases at V and 4 bases at J, with 12 bases between the two ends. Per the germline V gene, CDR1 is LNHNV and CDR2 is YYDKDF (reference sequence). In DNA, the CDR3 is TGTGCCACCAGCAGAGAAGGGGCAGGGGCCTATGGCTACACCTTC. It encodes CATSREGAGAYGYTF.

This clonotype was counted ten times or more. V gene TRBV12-3 or TRBV12-4 combines with J gene TRBJ1-1, with D unclear. There are 13 residues in the CDR3. Trimming left V 10 bases short and J 4 bases short, with 16 bases between. CDR3 residues: CATPGKSPTEAFF. CDR3 coding DNA: TGTGCCACCCCCGGTAAGAGTCCCACTGAAGCTTTCTTT.

This clonotype showed up many times. The chain recombines TRBV10-1 with TRBJ1-2; unclear D gene. The V end was cut by 7 bases, the J end by 4 bases, with 16 bases between. CDR3 length equals 14 residues. CDR1 is WNHNN, CDR2 SYGVQD, per germline (reference sequence). The CDR3 DNA reads as TGCGCCAGCACGGAAGGAGACACAGCCTATGGCTACACCTTC. It translates to CASTEGDTAYGYTF.

This clonotype was seen a handful of times. This rearrangement joins TRBV24-1 to TRBJ1-2; no clear D gene. Trimming removed 5 bases at V and 5 bases at J, with 11 bases between. Germline lookup yields CDR1 KGHDR and CDR2 SFDVKD. This CDR3 contains 13 residues. DNA of the CDR3: TGTGCCACCAGTGGGCAGGCGTGGTATGGCTACACCTTC. Translating gives CATSGQAWYGYTF.

This clonotype was observed a few times. The J gene is TRBJ2-5, the V gene TRBV9; D is unclear. Trimming stripped 0 bases from V and 4 bases from J, with 7 bases between. Per the germline V gene, CDR1 is SGDLS and CDR2 is YYNGEE. CDR3 length: 13 amino acids. CDR3 amino acids: CASSVESPETQYF. The CDR3 DNA sequence: TGTGCCAGCAGCGTAGAGAGTCCAGAGACCCAGTACTTC. The complete variable domain, with remaining parts taken from reference TRBV9 and TRBJ2-5, reads DSGVTQTPKHLITATGQRVTLRCSPRSGDLSVYWYQQSLDQGLQFLIQYYNGEERAKGNILERFSAQQFPDLHSELNLSSLELGDSALYFCASSVESPETQYFGPGTRLLVL.

In this sample, this clonotype turned up many times. The rearrangement joins TRBV5-4 to TRBJ2-5; no clear D. The length of the CDR3 is 14 residues. The germline V gene encodes CDR1 SGHNT and CDR2 YYREEE (reference sequence). V shed 2 bases and J shed 2 bases, with 10 bases lying between them. The CDR3, as DNA: TGTGCCAGCAGCTTACGTCAGACTCAAGAGACCCAGTACTTC. Protein: CASSLRQTQETQYF.

This clonotype was seen many times. The chain recombines TRBV6-2 or TRBV6-3 with TRBJ2-7; tentative D call: TRBD1 (6 bases). CDR1 is MNHEY, CDR2 SVGEGT, per germline. The CDR3 sequence is 14 residues long. V lost 5 bases and J 7 bases, leaving 18 bases between the germline ends. CDR3 sequence reads: CASSSNRVSGEQYF. Written as DNA, the CDR3 is TGTGCCAGCAGTAGTAACAGGGTTTCGGGAGAGCAGTACTTC.

There are a few counts of this clonotype. J is TRBJ2-5 and V is TRBV27; tentatively, D is TRBD1 (5 bases). CDR3 length: 12 residues. V gave up 6 bases and J gave up 4 bases, with 9 bases separating them. Germline CDR1 is MNHEY and CDR2 is SMNVEV (reference sequence). The CDR3 is CASRGVGETQYF. In nucleotides, the CDR3 is TGTGCCAGCAGAGGGGTGGGAGAGACCCAGTACTTC.

V usage is TRBV5-1 and J usage is TRBJ2-7; 10 nucleotides agree with TRBD2. The germline CDR1 and CDR2 sequences are SGHRS and YFSETQ. V gave up 0 bases and J gave up 4 bases; unmatched junction bases: 7. The CDR3 is 16 amino acids. As DNA, the CDR3 is TGCGCCAGCAGCTTGGTCCTAGCGGGAGTCATTTACGAGCAGTACTTC. It yields the protein CASSLVLAGVIYEQYF.

The chain couples TRBV20-1 to TRBJ2-5, with no clear D. Per germline, CDR1 DFQATT and CDR2 SNEGSKA (reference sequence). This CDR3 has 15 residues. The germline V and J ends were trimmed by 5 bases and 0 bases, with 16 bases remaining between them. The CDR3 DNA is TGCAGTGCTCCTGACGGATGGACGGACCAAGAGACCCAGTACTTC. It translates to CSAPDGWTDQETQYF.

In regard to this clonotype: This may be a read error, as it is one base from a much larger clone. The genes are TRBV6-5 and TRBJ2-7; D is possibly TRBD1 or TRBD2 (5 bases each). There are 14 residues in the CDR3. Germline lookup yields CDR1 MNHEY and CDR2 SVGAGI. With 4 bases removed from V and 7 bases from J, the gap between germline ends came to 17 bases. The CDR3 DNA sequence: TGTGCCAGCAGTTGGGGACCGCAATACAATGAGCAGTACTTC. Amino acid sequence: CASSWGPQYNEQYF.

V usage is TRBV19 and J usage is TRBJ2-1; perhaps TRBD1 as D (5 bases). Trimming pared 5 bases from V and 5 bases from J, leaving 19 bases between. The CDR3 runs 16 residues. Germline CDR1 LNHDA, CDR2 SQIVND (reference sequence). The CDR3 sequence: CASSPLRSGWDNEQFF. As DNA, the CDR3 is TGTGCCAGTAGTCCCTTACGGTCAGGGTGGGACAATGAGCAGTTCTTC.

The table lists this clonotype with many counts. The rearrangement links TRBV20-1 to TRBJ2-3; D is ambiguous. Trimming pared 0 bases from V and 1 base from J, leaving 8 bases between. The CDR3 has 14 residues. Per the germline V gene, CDR1 is DFQATT and CDR2 is SNEGSKA (reference sequence). Written as DNA, the CDR3 is TGCAGTGCTAGAGATCGACAAGGCACAGATACGCAGTATTTT. Its translation is CSARDRQGTDTQYF.

The chain combines TRBV20-1 with TRBJ2-2, with no clear D. Looked up from germline, CDR1 is DFQATT and CDR2 is SNEGSKA (reference sequence). This CDR3 has 11 residues. This CDR3 is CRIPNTGELFF. In nucleotides, the CDR3 is TGCAGGATTCCTAACACCGGGGAGCTGTTTTTT.

Many counts were recorded for this clonotype. This rearrangement joins TRBV30 to TRBJ1-5; 9 bases map to TRBD1. The CDR3 has 14 residues. CDR1 GTSNPN and CDR2 SVGIG come from the germline V gene (reference sequence). V shed 0 bases, J shed 4 bases, and the junction held 1 base outside the gene matches. This CDR3 is CAWSVGTGNQPQHF. In nucleotides, the CDR3 is TGTGCCTGGAGTGTTGGGACAGGGAATCAGCCCCAGCATTTT. Supplemented by reference TRBV30 and TRBJ1-5, the full variable domain reads SQTIHQWPATLVQPVGSPLSLECTVEGTSNPNLYWYRQAAGRGLQLLFYSVGIGQISSEVPQNLSASRPQDRQFILSSKKLLLSDSGFYLCAWSVGTGNQPQHFGDGTRLSIL.

The sample holds many counts of this clonotype. J is TRBJ2-7 and V is TRBV6-1, with 7 bases aligning to TRBD2. V was pared by 6 bases and J by 1 base, with 6 bases of the junction left unmatched. The CDR3 spans 14 residues. CDR1 and CDR2 from the germline V gene are MNHNS and SASEGT. The DNA for the CDR3 is TGTGCCAGCAGCTCTCAGCGGGGTTCCTACGAGCAGTACTTC. It specifies CASSSQRGSYEQYF.

This clonotype occurred a few times. The chain joins TRBV7-9 to TRBJ2-1, with no clear D. The germline V gene has CDR1 SEHNR and CDR2 FQNEAQ (reference sequence). V lost 6 bases, J lost 6 bases, and 15 bases lay in between. This CDR3 is 14 amino acids long. The CDR3 is CASSQVLMSNEQFF. The CDR3 coding sequence is TGTGCCAGCAGTCAAGTTCTAATGAGCAATGAGCAGTTCTTC.

This clonotype was seen ten or more times. This sequence joins TRBV28 and TRBJ1-1; D unresolved. From germline, CDR1 is MDHEN and CDR2 SYDVKM. V lost 4 bases to trimming and J lost 6 bases, with 6 bases between them. The CDR3 has 11 amino acids. The CDR3: CASSSGSEAFF. CDR3 DNA: TGTGCCAGCAGTTCCGGGTCTGAAGCTTTCTTT.

This chain connects TRBV3-1 to TRBJ2-5; 14 nucleotides agree with TRBD2. Germline loops: CDR1 LGHDT, CDR2 YNNKEL (reference sequence). This CDR3 has 17 amino acids. V shed 3 bases, J shed 5 bases, and the junction held 8 bases outside the gene matches. The CDR3 DNA follows: TGTGCCAGCAGCCACGGGACTAGCGGGAGAGTGGGGGAGACCCAGTACTTC. Translated, it gives CASSHGTSGRVGETQYF.

This clonotype was seen only a few times. The V gene is TRBV6-1, the J gene TRBJ2-7; possible D gene TRBD2, 5 bases. V lost 8 bases to trimming and J lost 1 base, with 15 bases between them. CDR1 and CDR2 (germline): MNHNS, SASEGT. This CDR3 has 14 amino acids. Written as DNA, the CDR3 is TGTGCCAGCGCTCATCGGAGGTCATCCTACGAGCAGTACTTC. The encoded protein is CASAHRRSSYEQYF.

The chain uses TRBV18 and TRBJ1-1; no firm D call. CDR1 KGHSH and CDR2 LQKENI come from the germline V gene. Trimming removed 3 bases at V and 0 bases at J, with 14 bases between. The CDR3 is made up of 16 amino acids. As DNA, the CDR3 is TGTGCCAGCTCACCCCAGGACCGACGATTGAACACTGAAGCTTTCTTT. Translation gives CASSPQDRRLNTEAFF.

This clonotype showed up just a few times. The chain combines TRBV18 with TRBJ2-5; 8 nucleotides agree with TRBD1. The CDR3 contains 16 residues. Germline loops: CDR1 KGHSH, CDR2 LQKENI. Unmatched junction bases numbered 3, after V lost 0 bases and J lost 0 bases. DNA for the CDR3: TGTGCCAGCTCACCACCCAGGACAGGGTACCAAGAGACCCAGTACTTC. It translates to CASSPPRTGYQETQYF. Variable domain in full (rest from reference TRBV18 and TRBJ2-5): NAGVMQNPRHLVRRRGQEARLRCSPMKGHSHVYWYRQLPEEGLKFMVYLQKENIIDESGMPKERFSAEFPKEGPSILRIQQVVRGDSAAYFCASSPPRTGYQETQYFGPGTRLLVL.

The sample holds many counts of this clonotype. The CDR3 reads CASSLGGTGGEQYF. The CDR3, as DNA: TGTGCCAGCAGTTTGGGGGGGACAGGAGGCGAGCAGTACTTC. V usage is TRBV12-3 or TRBV12-4 and J usage is TRBJ2-7; a weak D match, TRBD1 (8 bases). The CDR3 spans 14 residues. V lost 3 bases and J lost 6, with 15 bases in between.

This clonotype was picked up a small number of times. The gene calls are TRBV20-1 and TRBJ1-1; a weak D match, TRBD1 (6 bases). Per germline, CDR1 DFQATT and CDR2 SNEGSKA (reference sequence). The CDR3 is 15 residues long. This CDR3 reads CRTPTEQQGITEAFF. In DNA, the CDR3 is TGCAGGACCCCCACGGAGCAACAGGGCATCACTGAAGCTTTCTTT.